This T cell receptor beta chain was identified during a study of blood T cell repertoires in COVID-19. Symptom resolution, clearance, or two negative PCRs marked donors in Cohort 3 as recovered. The assay was immunoSEQ multiplex PCR, and TCRdb's table has in-frame clones only and misses some. This sample yields 450,000 or so clones, of which 80% to 95% are seen a single time; under 0.7% belongs to the top ten. The CDR3 has 16 amino acids. The germline CDR1 and CDR2 sequences are LGHDT and YNNKEL (reference sequence). The junction had 8 bases not matched to a gene; V was cut back by 6 bases and J by 1 base.

This chain links TRBV3-1 (or the pseudogene TRBV3-2) with TRBJ1-1; 10 bases agree with TRBD1. Sequencing used PBMCs or T cells enriched from blood (not recorded which). The sequence was obtained from a man younger than 30 who had recovered from COVID-19. The CDR3 spells CASSLTRTGGNTEAFF. The CDR3 coding sequence is TGTGCCAGCAGTCTTACAAGGACAGGGGGGAACACTGAAGCTTTCTTT.